This record looks at one T cell receptor (beta chain) sequence and its context. Authors' methods: Cell counts per sample came from amplifying reference gene primers. Only in-frame clones appear in the TCRdb table, and some are missing; sequencing was by immunoSEQ multiplex PCR. That table is the source of V, J and clone size, and D and trimming were worked out from the DNA. The profile shows about 140,000 clones, about 80% of them singletons. This entry belongs to a study of blood T cell repertoires in COVID-19. In the study overall: The study drew acute and convalescent COVID-19 samples from the United States, Italy and Spain. PBMCs, B-cell-depleted T cells, or T cells provided the cDNA or gDNA that made up the material.

The CDR3 is 15 amino acids. With 6 bases removed from V and 1 base from J, the gap between germline ends came to 15 bases. CDR1 MNHEY and CDR2 SVGAGI come from the germline V gene. This sequence was found in a human donor in a cohort sampled during active COVID-19. The sequenced sample consisted of peripheral blood. J is TRBJ2-5 and V is TRBV6-5, with D tentatively TRBD1 (5 bases). CDR3 nucleotides: TGTGCCAGCAGATTTGGGAAGGGGCTCCAAGAGACCCAGTACTTC. It encodes CASRFGKGLQETQYF.